The T cell receptor beta chain described here comes from a study of identical twins. This clonotype was observed a handful of times. The antigen is undetermined. Germline values: CDR1 SGHRS, CDR2 YFSETQ. The V and J ends lost 7 bases and 6 bases respectively, with 26 bases between them. The CDR3 covers 16 residues. TCRdb re-called the 5' RACE reads through MiXCR, storing one row per CDR3 protein. The repertoire consists of about 210,000 distinct CDR3 sequences, with around 10% occurring once and the leading ten covering approximately 5.1%. Study-wide points: Conclusions were drawn cross-sectionally by statistical analysis, without following the same donors.

V usage is TRBV5-1 and J usage is TRBJ2-7; D may be TRBD1 or TRBD2 (6 bases each). Sequencing was done on a sample of memory (CD45RO+) T cells sorted from blood. This clonotype originated in a woman aged 18-35 years in good health. CDR3 residues: CASGGRDMAGSREQYF. In DNA, the CDR3 is TGCGCCAGCGGGGGACGGGACATGGCGGGGTCTCGCGAGCAGTACTTC.